These T cell receptor beta chains were read from a single sample in a study of human T cells and chemical hapten exposure. Using its own MiXCR run on the RACE reads, TCRdb lists one record per CDR3 protein. The sample lists approximately 110,000 distinct CDR3 sequences, 9.5% to 11% seen once, with 3% to 4.5% in the top ten. Sequenced material: whole blood, taken in connection with sensitization to the hapten diphenylcyclopropenone (DPC). The origin of the receptors is a middle-aged woman with alopecia areata. Some clones in this sample may be carry-over from other donors' samples. CDR3s include the opening cysteine and the closing phenylalanine or tryptophan. The D gene is left open where the match is weak. Only part of the rows carry a size: once, few, many, or a class if the clone is expanded.

J,V,D,size,DNA,CDR3
TRBJ1-5,TRBV4-3,-,many,TGCGCCAGCAGCCAAGAAACAGGGAATCAGCCCCAGCATTTT,CASSQETGNQPQHF
TRBJ1-1,TRBV6-2/TRBV6-3,-,many,TGTGCCAGCAGTTACCCAGGGCCGGGCACTGAAGCTTTCTTT,CASSYPGPGTEAFF
TRBJ1-2,TRBV30,TRBD1,many,TGTGCCTGGACCGGGACAGGCTATGGCTACACCTTC,CAWTGTGYGYTF
TRBJ2-1,TRBV7-2,-,once,TGTGCCAGCAGCTTAGACCCGCAACGGACCGGGACTTTC,CASSLDPQRTGTF
TRBJ1-6,TRBV28,-,few,TGTGCCAGCAGTGACAACTCACCCCTCCACTTT,CASSDNSPLHF
TRBJ2-7,TRBV9,TRBD1,many,TGTGCCAGCAGCCGGGATGTTACAGGGGCGGACGAGCAGTACTTC,CASSRDVTGADEQYF
TRBJ1-1,TRBV27,-,many,TGTGCCAGCAGTTTGAAGGAGTCAATACCGAACACTGAAGCTTTCTTT,CASSLKESIPNTEAFF
TRBJ2-5,TRBV14,-,few,TGTGCCAGCAGCGCCGGGGAGACCCAGTACTTC,CASSAGETQYF
TRBJ2-3,TRBV20-1,-,-,TGCAGTGCCAGCACCGGGGATACGCAGTATTTT,CSASTGDTQYF
TRBJ1-5,TRBV4-2,-,many,TGTGCCAGCAGCCAGGGGGTGGGGTCGCCGCCCCAGCATTTT,CASSQGVGSPPQHF
TRBJ2-1,TRBV6-2/TRBV6-3,TRBD2,-,TGTGCCAGCAGTTACTTCCAAGCGGGAGGGCCCCAGTTCTTC,CASSYFQAGGPQFF
TRBJ2-7,TRBV20-1,TRBD1,few,TGCAGTGCCGCCACAGGGGAAAGCTCCTACGAGCAGTACTTC,CSAATGESSYEQYF
TRBJ2-7,TRBV12-3/TRBV12-4,TRBD1,-,TGTGCCAGCAGTTTAGGGGACAGGGGGTTTAACGAGCAGTACTTC,CASSLGDRGFNEQYF
TRBJ2-1,TRBV28,TRBD2,few,TGTGCCAGCAGTTTATCAGCGGGAGGGCCAATGAATGAGCAGTTCTTC,CASSLSAGGPMNEQFF
TRBJ2-1,TRBV4-3,TRBD2,many,TGCGCCAGCAGCCAAGATGGGCGGCTAGCGGGTTACAATGAGCAGTTCTTC,CASSQDGRLAGYNEQFF